The 5 T cell receptor beta chains presented below share a single source sample, sequenced in a study of T-cell reconstitution after alpha-beta-depleted transplantation in children. Unique molecular identifiers were incorporated during preparation of the TCRbeta library. TCRdb re-derived calls from the PCR reads in MiXCR, one entry per CDR3 protein. The sample includes around 680,000 distinct CDR3 sequences, roughly 15% of them seen just once. Sample: PBMCs from the stem cell graft donor, taken from the stem cell graft. These receptors originate from a human donor who donated a stem cell graft to a child with acute myeloid leukemia.

This clonotype has at least ten counts. This rearrangement joins TRBV5-6 to TRBJ1-1; D remains unclear. Trimming pared 2 bases from V and 2 bases from J, leaving 4 bases between. CDR1 is SGHDT, CDR2 YYEEEE, per germline. This CDR3 region has 12 residues. CDR3 nucleotides: TGTGCCAGCAGCTTCAGTAACACTGAAGCTTTCTTT. Protein sequence: CASSFSNTEAFF. Full variable domain (rest looked up from reference TRBV5-6 and TRBJ1-1): DAGVTQSPTHLIKTRGQQVTLRCSPKSGHDTVSWYQQALGQGPQFIFQYYEEEERQRGNFPDRFSGHQFPNYSSELNVNALLLGDSALYLCASSFSNTEAFFGQGTRLTVV.

This clonotype was picked up many times. The V call is TRBV5-6, the J call TRBJ2-5, with a possible D match to TRBD2 (7 bases). Germline-derived CDR1 and CDR2 are SGHDT and YYEEEE. V lost 5 bases to trimming and J lost 4 bases, with 15 bases between them. The CDR3 contains 14 residues. The CDR3 region is CASRKTGRGETQYF. The CDR3 nucleotides read TGTGCCAGCAGGAAAACAGGGAGGGGAGAGACCCAGTACTTC. Based on the CDR3 plus reference TRBV5-6 and TRBJ2-5, the full variable domain is DAGVTQSPTHLIKTRGQQVTLRCSPKSGHDTVSWYQQALGQGPQFIFQYYEEEERQRGNFPDRFSGHQFPNYSSELNVNALLLGDSALYLCASRKTGRGETQYFGPGTRLLVL.

The rearrangement uses TRBV30 and TRBJ1-5; 7 bases line up with TRBD1. CDR1 GTSNPN and CDR2 SVGIG come from the germline V gene (reference sequence). V lost 2 bases, J lost 6 bases, and 7 bases stayed unmatched. The CDR3 extends over 14 amino acids. CDR3 coding DNA: TGTGCCTGGAGTTCGACAGGGCTCGGTCAGCCCCAGCATTTT. It specifies CAWSSTGLGQPQHF.

The V gene is TRBV20-1, the J gene TRBJ2-5, with D possibly TRBD1 on 6 matching bases. The V end was cut by 5 bases, the J end by 5 bases, with 12 bases between. Per germline, CDR1 DFQATT and CDR2 SNEGSKA (reference sequence). This CDR3 is built from 12 residues. The CDR3: CSARQAGETQYF. The CDR3 DNA reads TGCAGTGCTCGACAGGCAGGGGAGACCCAGTACTTC.

In its sample, this clonotype was seen many times. The DNA of the CDR3 is TGCAGTGCTACTTTAATGGGACCAGATACGCAGTATTTT. It encodes CSATLMGPDTQYF. The rearrangement links TRBV20-1 to TRBJ2-3; D possibly matches TRBD1 or TRBD2 (5 bases each). V lost 4 bases, J lost 4 bases, and 12 bases lay in between. The CDR3 is 13 amino acids. Germline V CDR1 and CDR2: DFQATT, SNEGSKA (reference sequence).